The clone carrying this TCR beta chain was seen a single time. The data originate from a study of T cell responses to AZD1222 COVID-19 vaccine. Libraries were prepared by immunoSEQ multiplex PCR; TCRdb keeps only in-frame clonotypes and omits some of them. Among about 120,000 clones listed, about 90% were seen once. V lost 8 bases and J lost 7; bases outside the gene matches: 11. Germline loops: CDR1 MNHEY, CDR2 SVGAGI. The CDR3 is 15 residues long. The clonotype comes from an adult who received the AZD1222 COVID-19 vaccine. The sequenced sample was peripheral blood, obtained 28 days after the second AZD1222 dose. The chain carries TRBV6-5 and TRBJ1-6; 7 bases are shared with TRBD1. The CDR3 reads CASGSRGTANSPLHF. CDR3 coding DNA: TGTGCCAGCGGAAGCCGAGGGACAGCGAATTCACCCCTCCACTTT.